These 3 T cell receptor beta chains share one sample of origin, sequenced in a study of early T cells in non-severe SARS-CoV-2 infection (dated by TCRdb to about 2021). The library relied on 5' RACE. Data came from a NextSeq 500. TCRdb applied fastp at Q25 and MiXCR to the public reads, then kept only in-frame beta chains. Entries are consolidated by CDR3 protein sequence, retaining the most common genes and DNA. A total of 40,000 to 60,000 distinct CDR3 sequences appear in this sample, 6.5% of them only once. About 2.6% of the sample is in the top ten clones. The starting material was whole blood, obtained at baseline. Receptors originate from an adult who was a healthcare worker with PCR-confirmed SARS-CoV-2 infection or an uninfected control (not recorded which).

The chain combines TRBV7-6 with TRBJ1-5; D is possibly TRBD1 (5 bases). The CDR3 contains 14 residues. CDR1 is SGHVS and CDR2 is FNYEAQ in the germline V gene. V lost 4 bases to trimming and J lost 3 bases, with 10 bases between them. DNA for the CDR3: TGTGCCAGCAGCTATCCGGGGGACAATCAGCCCCAGCATTTT. Amino acids: CASSYPGDNQPQHF. The variable domain in full, with the rest retrieved from reference TRBV7-6 and TRBJ1-5, is GAGVSQSPRYKVTKRGQDVALRCDPISGHVSLYWYRQALGQGPEFLTYFNYEAQQDKSGLPNDRFSAERPEGSISTLTIQRTEQRDSAMYRCASSYPGDNQPQHFGDGTRLSIL.

The chain combines TRBV6-6 with TRBJ1-5; D is undetermined. Per the germline V gene, CDR1 is MNHNY and CDR2 is SVGAGI (reference sequence). Trimming left V 5 bases short and J 3 bases short, with 2 bases between. The CDR3 covers 11 residues. The CDR3 sequence: CASSTNQPQHF. The CDR3 region has the DNA TGTGCCAGCAGTACCAATCAGCCCCAGCATTTT.

This clonotype occurred many times. The chain is built from TRBV5-1 and TRBJ1-6, with no clear D. This CDR3 region has 14 residues. Germline V gene lookup returns CDR1 SGHRS and CDR2 YFSETQ. The V end lost 1 base, the J end lost 4 bases, and 6 bases lay between the germline ends. The CDR3 here is CASSLNRYNSPLHF. In DNA form, the CDR3 reads TGCGCCAGCAGCTTGAACAGATATAATTCACCCCTCCACTTT.